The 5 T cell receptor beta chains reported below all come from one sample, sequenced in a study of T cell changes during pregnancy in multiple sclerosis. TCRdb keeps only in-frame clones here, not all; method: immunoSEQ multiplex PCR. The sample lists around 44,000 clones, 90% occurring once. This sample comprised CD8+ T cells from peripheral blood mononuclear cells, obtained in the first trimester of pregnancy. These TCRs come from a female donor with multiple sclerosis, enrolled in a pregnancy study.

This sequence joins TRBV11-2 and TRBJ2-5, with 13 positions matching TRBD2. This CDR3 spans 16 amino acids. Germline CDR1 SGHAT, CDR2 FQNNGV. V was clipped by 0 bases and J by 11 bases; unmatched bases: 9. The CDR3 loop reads CASSLDRTSGGNQQYF. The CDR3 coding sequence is TGTGCCAGCAGCTTAGACCGGACTAGCGGGGGCAATCAGCAGTACTTC.

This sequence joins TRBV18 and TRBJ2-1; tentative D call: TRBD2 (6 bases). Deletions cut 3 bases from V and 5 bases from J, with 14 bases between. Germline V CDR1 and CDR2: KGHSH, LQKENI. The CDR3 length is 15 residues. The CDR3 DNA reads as TGTGCCAGCTCACCGTCGATTATAGCGGACAATGAGCAGTTCTTC. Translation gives CASSPSIIADNEQFF.

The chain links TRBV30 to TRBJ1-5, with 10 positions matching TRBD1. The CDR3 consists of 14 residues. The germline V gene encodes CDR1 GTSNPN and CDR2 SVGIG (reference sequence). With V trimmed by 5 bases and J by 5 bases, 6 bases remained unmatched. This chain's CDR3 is CAWARTGGDQPQHF. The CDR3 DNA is TGTGCCTGGGCAAGGACAGGGGGAGATCAGCCCCAGCATTTT.

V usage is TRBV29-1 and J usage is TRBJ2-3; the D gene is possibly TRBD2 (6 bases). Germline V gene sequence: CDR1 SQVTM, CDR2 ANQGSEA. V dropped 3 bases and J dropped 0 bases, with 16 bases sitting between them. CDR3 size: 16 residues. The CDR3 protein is CSVDGWGDASTDTQYF. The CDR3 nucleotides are TGCAGCGTTGATGGTTGGGGGGATGCTAGCACAGATACGCAGTATTTT.

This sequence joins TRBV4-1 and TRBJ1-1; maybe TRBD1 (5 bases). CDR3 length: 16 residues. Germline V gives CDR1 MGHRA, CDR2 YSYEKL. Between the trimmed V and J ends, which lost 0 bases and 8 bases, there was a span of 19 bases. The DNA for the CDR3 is TGCGCCAGCAGCCAAGATGAAGGCAGGGTCTTTTTGGAAGCTTTCTTT. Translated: CASSQDEGRVFLEAFF.